Listed below are T cell receptor beta chains from one sample, sequenced in a study of lymphopenia after photon versus proton radiotherapy. Using immunoSEQ multiplex PCR, the repertoire was profiled, and TCRdb retains in-frame clones only, with some absent. The sample yields 50,000 or so clones, more than 85% seen once. The specimen was peripheral blood, collected from a patient treated with photon-based radiotherapy. These receptors originate from a woman between 40 and 55 years old with cholangiocarcinoma. Each CDR3 is given with its conserved first and last residue. The D gene is left open where the match is weak. Size values are once, few and many counts, or a class for expanded clones, and some rows have none.

D gene	V gene	J gene	clone size	CDR3 DNA	CDR3 protein
.	TRBV28	TRBJ1-1	.	TGTGCCAGCAGCCCCGTGGCCGCACAGGGCTTGAACACTGAAGCTTTCTTT	CASSPVAAQGLNTEAFF
TRBD2	TRBV28	TRBJ2-3	.	TGTGCCAGCAGCCCCCTAGCGGTCACAGATACGCAGTATTTT	CASSPLAVTDTQYF
.	TRBV7-2	TRBJ2-1	.	TGTGCCAGCAGCTTATTTGTAGGGGGAGGCGATGAGCAGTTCTTC	CASSLFVGGGDEQFF
TRBD1	TRBV10-3	TRBJ1-1	.	TGTGCCATAGGACAGGGCGTGAACACTGAAGCTTTCTTT	CAIGQGVNTEAFF
.	TRBV13	TRBJ2-7	.	TGTGCCAGCAGCCCCCCGGGGGCCAACTACGAGCAGTACTTC	CASSPPGANYEQYF
.	TRBV7-9	TRBJ2-2	.	TGTGCCAGCATCACCTTCCTGAACAACGCCGGGGAGCTGTTTTTT	CASITFLNNAGELFF
TRBD1	TRBV7-2	TRBJ1-6	.	TGTGCCAGCACCTTGGCCCTGCAGGGGGCTAATTCACCCCTCCACTTT	CASTLALQGANSPLHF
TRBD1	TRBV7-8	TRBJ1-3	.	TGTGCCAGCAGCCCCGCTGTTCCACAGGGGAACTCTGGAAACACCATATATTTT	CASSPAVPQGNSGNTIYF
.	TRBV30	TRBJ2-2	.	TGTGCCTGGAGTTCACAGGTGAACACCGGGGAGCTGTTTTTT	CAWSSQVNTGELFF
.	TRBV10-3	TRBJ2-1	.	TGTGCCACCAGGAGCTCCTACAATGAGCAGTTCTTC	CATRSSYNEQFF
TRBD2	TRBV29-1	TRBJ2-3	.	TGCAGCGTTGATACGCGGGAGGGCCGTACAGATACGCAGTATTTT	CSVDTREGRTDTQYF
.	TRBV30	TRBJ1-3	.	TGTGCCTGTAGTATCTCATTCAACTCTGGAAACACCATATATTTT	CACSISFNSGNTIYF
.	TRBV6-6	TRBJ1-5	.	TGTGCCAGCAAGGGTTTGGCGGGACAGCCCCAGCATTTT	CASKGLAGQPQHF
TRBD2	TRBV27	TRBJ2-3	.	TGTGCCAGCAGGGGACTAGCGGGCTTCAGCACAGATACGCAGTATTTT	CASRGLAGFSTDTQYF
.	TRBV19	TRBJ1-3	.	TGTGCCAGTAGTTCGATCCTACGCTCTGGAAACACCATATATTTT	CASSSILRSGNTIYF
TRBD2	TRBV9	TRBJ2-1	.	TGTGCCAGCAGCGTGCAGGGGACTAGCGGGAACAATGAGCAGTTCTTC	CASSVQGTSGNNEQFF
TRBD1	TRBV7-8	TRBJ2-1	.	TGTGCCAGCAGCCACCGGGACAGGGACTACAATGAGCAGTTCTTC	CASSHRDRDYNEQFF
.	TRBV7-8	TRBJ1-3	.	TGTGCCAGCAGCTTAGGTCCTGGACCCGGGTACACCATATATTTT	CASSLGPGPGYTIYF
.	TRBV13	TRBJ2-2	once	TGTGCCAGCAGCTTAGGATTGCTTGGCACCGGGGAGCTGTTTTTT	CASSLGLLGTGELFF
.	TRBV6-1	TRBJ1-1	.	TGTGCCAGCAGTGTCCGTAAGCCTGAAGCTTTCTTT	CASSVRKPEAFF
.	TRBV11-3	TRBJ1-5	.	TGTGCCAGCAGCTTCAGGAGGAGCAATCAGCCCCAGCATTTT	CASSFRRSNQPQHF
.	TRBV7-2	TRBJ1-5	.	TGTGCCAGCAGCTTGGACGGAAGCAATCAGCCCCAGCATTTT	CASSLDGSNQPQHF
.	TRBV4-1	TRBJ1-1	few	TGCGCCAGCAGGGGGGTGACAGTGAACACTGAAGCTTTCTTT	CASRGVTVNTEAFF
TRBD1	TRBV18	TRBJ1-1	.	TGTGCCAGCTCACATCCGACAGGGGCGCAGGATACTGAAGCTTTCTTT	CASSHPTGAQDTEAFF
TRBD2	TRBV6-5	TRBJ2-1	.	TGTGCCACCAGACCTATGACTAGCGGTTACAATGAGCAGTTCTTC	CATRPMTSGYNEQFF
.	TRBV10-1	TRBJ2-1	.	TGCGCCAGCAGTGAAGGAAGGGTTAGGGTGAACTACAATGAGCAGTTCTTC	CASSEGRVRVNYNEQFF
.	TRBV9	TRBJ2-5	.	TGTGCCAGCAGCGCCGACCAGGAGACCCAGTACTTC	CASSADQETQYF
.	TRBV30	TRBJ2-1	.	TGTGCCTGGTCTTCGACTCGAAAATTTAACAATGAGCAGTTCTTC	CAWSSTRKFNNEQFF
TRBD2	TRBV28	TRBJ2-7	.	TGTGCCAGCAGTCCCCTACTAGCGGGAGTCAACGAGCAGTACTTC	CASSPLLAGVNEQYF
.	TRBV19	TRBJ2-1	.	TGTGCCAGTAGTATAGGGAAGAGCTCCTACAATGAGCAGTTCTTC	CASSIGKSSYNEQFF
.	TRBV27	TRBJ2-7	.	TGTGCCAGCAGTTTGCGGGGAGTGTACGAGCAGTACTTC	CASSLRGVYEQYF
TRBD2	TRBV4-2	TRBJ2-1	.	TGTGCCAGCAGCCAAGAGTGGTCTAGCGGACACAATGAGCAGTTCTTC	CASSQEWSSGHNEQFF
TRBD2	TRBV6-6	TRBJ2-5	few	TGTGCCAGCAGTTCCGCAGCCGGGACTACCGAGACCCAGTACTTC	CASSSAAGTTETQYF
.	TRBV28	TRBJ1-5	.	TGTGCCAGCCACGGACGGGATAGCAATCAGCCCCAGCATTTT	CASHGRDSNQPQHF
.	TRBV2	TRBJ1-5	once	TGTGCCAGCAGTGACTTCGGGGGCGGGCAGCCCCAGCATTTT	CASSDFGGGQPQHF
.	TRBV7-6	TRBJ1-4	.	TGTGCCAGCAGCTTAGATGCCGGGGTTCGGGGGGAAAAACTGTTTTTT	CASSLDAGVRGEKLFF
.	TRBV29-1	TRBJ2-2	.	TGCAGCGCGCACCTGAGAAGGGCCGGGGAGCTGTTTTTT	CSAHLRRAGELFF
TRBD1	TRBV5-1	TRBJ2-7	.	TGCGCCAGCAGCTTGGGGTCCCCTCTGGACAGGGTCTACGAGCAGTACTTC	CASSLGSPLDRVYEQYF
.	TRBV6-5	TRBJ2-7	.	TGTGCCAGCACCCGGGGTCAGGGGTACCACGAGCAGTACTTC	CASTRGQGYHEQYF
TRBD1	TRBV19	TRBJ2-1	.	TGTGCCAGTAGTATCTCCGGGACAGGGGGCCTCAATGAGCAGTTCTTC	CASSISGTGGLNEQFF
.	TRBV2	TRBJ1-5	medium-sized	TGTGCCAGCAGCGCGGGAAGTCATCAGCCCCAGCATTTT	CASSAGSHQPQHF
TRBD2	TRBV2	TRBJ2-1	.	TGTGCCAGCAGTACCGGGACTAGCGGGGGCAATGAGCAGTTCTTC	CASSTGTSGGNEQFF
.	TRBV9	TRBJ2-7	.	TGTGCCAGCAGCGTAGGGCCCCCCGATCTCGAGCAGTACTTC	CASSVGPPDLEQYF
.	TRBV6-4	TRBJ1-2	once	TGTGCCAGCCAGGCAGGGGTTGGCTACACCTTC	CASQAGVGYTF
TRBD1	TRBV29-1	TRBJ1-1	.	TGCAGCGCTCGGACAGGGGCCATGAACACTGAAGCTTTCTTT	CSARTGAMNTEAFF
TRBD1	TRBV15	TRBJ1-5	.	TGTGCCACCAGCAGAGGAGGGGACAGGTATCAGCCCCAGCATTTT	CATSRGGDRYQPQHF
.	TRBV28	TRBJ1-2	.	TGTGCCAGCAGTTTATCAGGCAACGGCAGGGGTAACGGCTACACCTTC	CASSLSGNGRGNGYTF
.	TRBV4-1	TRBJ2-1	.	TGCGCCAGCAGCCAAGCGGTCCAGGGCACTGAGCAGTTCTTC	CASSQAVQGTEQFF
.	TRBV5-1	TRBJ2-1	.	TGCGCCAGCAGCGCAACACCACCGACGGAGCTGGGCTACAATGAGCAGTTCTTC	CASSATPPTELGYNEQFF
TRBD1	TRBV18	TRBJ1-3	.	TGTGCCAGCTCCTTCGGACAGGCCAACTCTGGAAACACCATATATTTT	CASSFGQANSGNTIYF
.	TRBV30	TRBJ1-1	.	TGTGCCTCCCGGGACGGCCCCCTCGTGGCTGAAGCTTTCTTT	CASRDGPLVAEAFF
.	TRBV7-2	TRBJ2-3	.	TGTGCCAGCAGCTTAGGACCCCAGCGGACTAGCACAGATACGCAGTATTTT	CASSLGPQRTSTDTQYF
.	TRBV9	TRBJ2-7	.	TGTGCCAGCAGCGAAGGGACATGGAACTACGAGCAGTACTTC	CASSEGTWNYEQYF
TRBD2	TRBV5-5	TRBJ2-7	.	TGTGCCAGCACTTGGCGGGGGGCCGGCTACGAGCAGTACTTC	CASTWRGAGYEQYF
.	TRBV18	TRBJ2-3	.	TGTGCCAGCTCACCATCAGGGCCTAGCACAGATACGCAGTATTTT	CASSPSGPSTDTQYF
.	TRBV27	TRBJ1-1	.	TGTGCCAGCAGTTTCGGACGAGTGAACACTGAAGCTTTCTTT	CASSFGRVNTEAFF
.	TRBV5-5	TRBJ2-5	.	TGTGCCAGCAGCTTGTACCAAGAGACCCAGTACTTC	CASSLYQETQYF
.	TRBV5-1	TRBJ1-1	.	TGCGCCAGCAGCTTGGGGACGATAAGGGCCCCTGAAGCTTTCTTT	CASSLGTIRAPEAFF
.	TRBV15	TRBJ2-6	.	TGTGCCACCAGCAGACCGGGACTCAGCTCTGGGGCCAACGTCCTGACTTTC	CATSRPGLSSGANVLTF
TRBD1	TRBV5-6	TRBJ2-7	.	TGTGCCAGCAGCTTCCGAGGGACAGGGGTGGGGGAGCAGTACTTC	CASSFRGTGVGEQYF